This entry is about one T cell receptor beta chain. Its specificity is unknown. The sample contains more than one DNA sequence encoding this CDR3. This sample is drawn from a study of shared clonotypes between healthy human individuals. CDR1 and CDR2 (germline): SGHRS, YFSETQ. The CDR3 is 14 residues long. The V end lost 4 bases, the J end lost 0 bases, and 11 bases lay between the germline ends. General study results and limits: The generation probabilities recorded for non-shared clonotypes fell below those of clonotypes shared by all four donors.

In the naive CD8 group, cells lacked CD45RO and were positively selected for CCR7, so terminally differentiated effector memory CD45RA+ cells were left out. Produced via immunoSEQ multiplex PCR; TCRdb's table is partial and in-frame only. The sample consists of about 820,000 clones, 80% to 95% of them appearing once. This TCR derives from a man aged 25 to 40 in good health. V is TRBV5-1 and J is TRBJ2-7; D gene ambiguous. Material for sequencing was naive CD8+ T cells sorted from blood. DNA for the CDR3: TGCGCCAGCAGCGACGCAGGAAACTCCTACGAGCAGTACTTC. Its protein product is CASSDAGNSYEQYF.